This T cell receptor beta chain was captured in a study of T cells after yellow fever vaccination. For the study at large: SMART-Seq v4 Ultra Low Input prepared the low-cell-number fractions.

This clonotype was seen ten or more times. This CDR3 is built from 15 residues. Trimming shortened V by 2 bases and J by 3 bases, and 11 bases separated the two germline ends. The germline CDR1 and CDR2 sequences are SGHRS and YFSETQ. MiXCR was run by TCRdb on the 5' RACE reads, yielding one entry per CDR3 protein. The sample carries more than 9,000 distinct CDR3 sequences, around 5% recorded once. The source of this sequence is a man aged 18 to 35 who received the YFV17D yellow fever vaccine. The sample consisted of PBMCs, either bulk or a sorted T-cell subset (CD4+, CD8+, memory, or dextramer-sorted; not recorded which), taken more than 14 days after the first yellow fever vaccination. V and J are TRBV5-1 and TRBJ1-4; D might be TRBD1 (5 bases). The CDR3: CASSFQGESNEKLFF. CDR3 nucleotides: TGCGCCAGCAGCTTCCAGGGAGAGTCTAATGAAAAACTGTTTTTT.